Detailed here is one T cell receptor (beta chain). Its target is not known. Amplification used 60 Vbeta primers and 13 Jbeta primers. The protocol was immunoSEQ multiplex PCR, while the TCRdb copy is restricted to in-frame clones and leaves out a portion. This table holds some 120,000 clones. The data derive from a study of cytomegalovirus exposure and HLA in healthy donors. The wider study: Drawn from HLA-typed donors, 80 million to 95 million unique TCRs were held in an early data release.

Points from the study as a whole: When presence/absence was analysed, sequencing depth was taken to be roughly uniform across donors. It was in a later analysis that TCR association rates were seen to vary by HLA locus, highest for DRB1 and lowest for HLA-C.

CDR1 MNHEY and CDR2 SVGAGI come from the germline V gene. This CDR3 is 16 amino acids long. V gave up 4 bases and J gave up 4 bases, with 17 bases separating them. Source material: PBMCs. V is TRBV6-5 and J is TRBJ2-1; D perhaps matches TRBD2 (5 bases). This receptor was identified in a man aged 18 to 35 in good health and CMV-seronegative. CDR3 DNA: TGTGCCAGCAGTTCCCTGCGGACTCCCATGTACAATGAGCAGTTCTTC. Translated: CASSSLRTPMYNEQFF.